The 9 T cell receptor beta chains presented below share a single source sample, sequenced in a study of blood T cell repertoires in COVID-19. Repertoires were generated with immunoSEQ multiplex PCR, while TCRdb's copy carries only in-frame clones and drops some. The sample records roughly 190,000 clones, around 94% being singletons. The sample comprised peripheral blood. These receptors came from a man aged 25 to 45 with COVID-19, enrolled during active disease.

This chain uses TRBV7-9 with TRBJ2-2, with 12 nucleotides matching TRBD2. CDR3 length: 16 residues. Trimming removed 6 bases from V and 4 bases from J; junction bases left unmatched: 6. The V gene's germline CDR1 is SEHNR and CDR2 FQNEAQ (reference sequence). CDR3 loop: CASSRTSGDRTGELFF. In DNA, the CDR3 is TGTGCCAGCAGTCGGACTAGCGGGGACCGCACCGGGGAGCTGTTTTTT.

This rearrangement joins TRBV5-6 to TRBJ1-5; TRBD1 is a possible D gene (6 bases). The length of the CDR3 is 16 residues. CDR1 SGHDT and CDR2 YYEEEE come from the germline V gene. Deletions cut 1 base from V and 10 bases from J, with 21 bases between. The CDR3 here is CASSLRGSPGVRPQHF. The CDR3 region has the DNA TGTGCCAGCAGCTTGAGGGGCTCTCCAGGGGTTCGACCCCAGCATTTT.

The chain carries TRBV29-1 and TRBJ1-2; D is ambiguous. The CDR3 has 14 residues. In germline, CDR1 is SQVTM, CDR2 ANQGSEA. V lost 6 bases and J lost 4, with 18 bases in between. The CDR3 sequence is CSVQTADALYGYTF. In nucleotides, the CDR3 is TGCAGCGTGCAAACAGCGGATGCACTCTATGGCTACACCTTC.

The V gene is TRBV2, the J gene TRBJ2-1; the match to TRBD1 covers 7 bases. The J segment lost 5 bases and the V segment lost 6 bases, leaving 7 bases of the junction unmatched. The CDR3 sequence is 14 residues long. Germline CDR1 is SNHLY and CDR2 is FYNNEI. The CDR3 spells CASRTGTDDNEQFF. The CDR3, as DNA: TGTGCCAGCAGAACCGGGACAGACGACAATGAGCAGTTCTTC. Full variable domain (outside the CDR3, taken from reference TRBV2 and TRBJ2-1): EPEVTQTPSHQVTQMGQEVILRCVPISNHLYFYWYRQILGQKVEFLVSFYNNEISEKSEIFDDQFSVERPDGSNFTLKIRSTKLEDSAMYFCASRTGTDDNEQFFGPGTRLTVL.

The rearrangement joins TRBV10-2 to TRBJ1-5; 9 bases line up with TRBD1. Looked up from germline, CDR1 is WSHSY and CDR2 is SAAADI. There are 16 residues in the CDR3. The J segment lost 3 bases and the V segment lost 0 bases, leaving 3 bases of the junction unmatched. The DNA of the CDR3 is TGCGCCAGCAGTGAGTCGGGACAGGGCCACAATCAGCCCCAGCATTTT. This codes for CASSESGQGHNQPQHF.

Here the CDR3 reads CASSSKRGSTDTQYF. The CDR3 DNA follows: TGTGCCAGCAGCTCCAAGCGGGGCAGCACAGATACGCAGTATTTT. V usage is TRBV7-9 and J usage is TRBJ2-3, with TRBD2 matching over 7 bases. This CDR3 region has 15 residues. Germline V gene data show CDR1 as SEHNR and CDR2 as FQNEAQ (reference sequence). Trimming took 4 bases from V and 0 from J; bases not matched to a gene: 4.

The CDR3 DNA reads as TGTGCCAGCACCCCCGGCGGCGGGGACCAATACGAGCAGTACTTC. Its translation is CASTPGGGDQYEQYF. The chain has TRBV5-4 and TRBJ2-7; the D gene is possibly TRBD2 (6 bases). CDR3 length equals 15 residues. V was clipped by 6 bases and J by 4 bases, with 20 bases between them. The germline V gene has CDR1 SGHNT and CDR2 YYREEE (reference sequence).

V usage is TRBV24-1 and J usage is TRBJ2-1, with 8 positions matching TRBD2. There are 14 residues in the CDR3. V was clipped by 4 bases and J by 4 bases; unmatched bases: 2. Per germline, CDR1 KGHDR and CDR2 SFDVKD. The CDR3 DNA reads TGTGCCACCAGTGACGGGGGGGGTTACAATGAGCAGTTCTTC. Translating gives CATSDGGGYNEQFF.

This chain joins TRBV9 and TRBJ2-7; TRBD1 matches 9 bases. Germline CDR1 is SGDLS and CDR2 is YYNGEE. Trimming removed 3 bases from V and 5 bases from J; junction bases left unmatched: 3. The CDR3 has 13 residues. CDR3 protein: CASSGTGDHEQYF. The CDR3 DNA follows: TGTGCCAGCAGCGGGACAGGGGACCACGAGCAGTACTTC.